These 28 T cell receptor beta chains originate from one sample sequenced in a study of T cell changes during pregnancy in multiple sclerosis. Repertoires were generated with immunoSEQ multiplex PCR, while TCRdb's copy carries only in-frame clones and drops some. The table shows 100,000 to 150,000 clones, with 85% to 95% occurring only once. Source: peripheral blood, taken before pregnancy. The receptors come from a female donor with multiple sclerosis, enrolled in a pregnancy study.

The CDR3 DNA reads as TGTGCCAGCAGCTTGCCGGACAGTCGTCAGGAGACCCAGTACTTC. It yields the protein CASSLPDSRQETQYF. V gene TRBV5-4 combines with J gene TRBJ2-5, with a possible D match to TRBD1 (6 bases). The V gene lost 1 base and the J gene lost 5 bases, with 15 bases spanning the gap. Germline CDR1 is SGHNT and CDR2 is YYREEE (reference sequence). This CDR3 is 15 amino acids long. The full variable domain, its missing parts supplied by reference TRBV5-4 and TRBJ2-5, is ETGVTQSPTHLIKTRGQQVTLRCSSQSGHNTVSWYQQALGQGPQFIFQYYREEENGRGNFPPRFSGLQFPNYSSELNVNALELDDSALYLCASSLPDSRQETQYFGPGTRLLVL.

The CDR3 protein is CASREGWTGELFF. The CDR3 coding sequence is TGTGCCAGCCGGGAGGGATGGACCGGGGAGCTGTTTTTT. This chain links TRBV28 with TRBJ2-2; 8 bases are a match to TRBD2. CDR3 length: 13 amino acids. Germline CDR1 MDHEN, CDR2 SYDVKM. The J segment lost 5 bases and the V segment lost 8 bases, leaving 4 bases of the junction unmatched.

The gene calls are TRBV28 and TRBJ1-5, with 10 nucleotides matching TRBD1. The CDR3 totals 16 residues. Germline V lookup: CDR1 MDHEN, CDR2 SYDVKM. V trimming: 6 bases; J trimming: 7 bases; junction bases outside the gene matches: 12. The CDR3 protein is CASSPRDRGRLQPQHF. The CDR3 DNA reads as TGTGCCAGCAGCCCCCGGGACAGGGGACGACTACAGCCCCAGCATTTT.

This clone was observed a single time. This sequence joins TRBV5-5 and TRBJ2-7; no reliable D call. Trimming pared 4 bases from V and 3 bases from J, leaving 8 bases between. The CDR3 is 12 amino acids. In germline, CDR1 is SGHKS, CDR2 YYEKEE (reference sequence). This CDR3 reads CASSLESYEQYF. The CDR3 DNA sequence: TGTGCCAGCAGCCTCGAGAGCTACGAGCAGTACTTC.

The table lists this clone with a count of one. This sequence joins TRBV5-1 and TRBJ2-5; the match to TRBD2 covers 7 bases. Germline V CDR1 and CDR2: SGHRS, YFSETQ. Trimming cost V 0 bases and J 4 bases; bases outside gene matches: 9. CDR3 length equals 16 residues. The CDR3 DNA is TGCGCCAGCAGCTTGGGTGCTAGCGGAAAGGGAGAGACCCAGTACTTC. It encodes CASSLGASGKGETQYF.

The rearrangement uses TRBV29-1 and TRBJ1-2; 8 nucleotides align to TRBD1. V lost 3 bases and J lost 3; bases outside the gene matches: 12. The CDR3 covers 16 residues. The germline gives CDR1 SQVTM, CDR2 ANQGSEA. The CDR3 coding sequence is TGCAGCGTTGATGCCAAGACCAAGACAGGGGACTATGGCTACACCTTC. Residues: CSVDAKTKTGDYGYTF. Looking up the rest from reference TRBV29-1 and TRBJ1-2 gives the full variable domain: SAVISQKPSRDICQRGTSLTIQCQVDSQVTMMFWYRQQPGQSLTLIATANQGSEATYESGFVIDKFPISRPNLTFSTLTVSNMSPEDSSIYLCSVDAKTKTGDYGYTFGSGTRLTVV.

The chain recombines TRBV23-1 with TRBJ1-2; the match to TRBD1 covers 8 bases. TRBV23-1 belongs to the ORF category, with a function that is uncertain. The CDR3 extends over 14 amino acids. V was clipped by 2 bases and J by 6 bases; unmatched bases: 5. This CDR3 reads CASSQRQGANGYTF. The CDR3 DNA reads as TGCGCCAGCAGTCAACGGCAGGGGGCAAATGGCTACACCTTC.

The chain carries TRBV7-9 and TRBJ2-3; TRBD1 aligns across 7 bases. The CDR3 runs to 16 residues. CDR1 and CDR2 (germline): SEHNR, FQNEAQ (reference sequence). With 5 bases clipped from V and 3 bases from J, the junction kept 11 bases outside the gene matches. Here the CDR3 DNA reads TGTGCCAGCAGCCCCCGGACAGGCTTAGGGACAGATACGCAGTATTTT. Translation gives CASSPRTGLGTDTQYF.

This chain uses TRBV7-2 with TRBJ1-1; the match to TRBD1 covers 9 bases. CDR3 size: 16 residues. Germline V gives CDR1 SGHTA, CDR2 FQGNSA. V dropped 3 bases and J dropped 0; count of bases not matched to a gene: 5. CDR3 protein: CASSLPGQGMNTEAFF. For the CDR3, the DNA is TGTGCCAGCAGCTTGCCGGGACAGGGAATGAACACTGAAGCTTTCTTT.

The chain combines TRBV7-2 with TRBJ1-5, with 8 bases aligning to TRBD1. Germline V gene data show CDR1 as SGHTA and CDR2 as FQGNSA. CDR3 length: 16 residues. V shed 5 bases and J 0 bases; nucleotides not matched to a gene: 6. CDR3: CASSKTGDNSNQPQHF. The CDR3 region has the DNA TGTGCCAGCAGCAAGACAGGGGATAATAGCAATCAGCCCCAGCATTTT.

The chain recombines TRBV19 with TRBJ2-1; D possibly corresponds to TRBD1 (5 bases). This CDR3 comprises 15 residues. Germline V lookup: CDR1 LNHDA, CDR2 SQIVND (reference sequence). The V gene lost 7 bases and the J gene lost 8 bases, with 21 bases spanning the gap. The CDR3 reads CASTRTSTGAHEQFF. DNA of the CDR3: TGTGCCAGTACCCGGACATCGACTGGAGCGCATGAGCAGTTCTTC.

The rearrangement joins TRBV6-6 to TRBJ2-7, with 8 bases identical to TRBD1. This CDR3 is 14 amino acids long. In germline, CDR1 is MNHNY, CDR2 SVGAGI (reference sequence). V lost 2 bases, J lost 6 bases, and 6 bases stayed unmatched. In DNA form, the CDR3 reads TGTGCCAGCAGTTACAGGCAGGGGGCAAGCGAGCAGTACTTC. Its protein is CASSYRQGASEQYF.

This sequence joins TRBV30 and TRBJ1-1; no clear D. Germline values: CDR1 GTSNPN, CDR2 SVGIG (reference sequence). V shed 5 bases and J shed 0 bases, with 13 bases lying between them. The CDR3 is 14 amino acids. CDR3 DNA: TGTGCCTGGGCCATTCCAAACATGAACACTGAAGCTTTCTTT. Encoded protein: CAWAIPNMNTEAFF.

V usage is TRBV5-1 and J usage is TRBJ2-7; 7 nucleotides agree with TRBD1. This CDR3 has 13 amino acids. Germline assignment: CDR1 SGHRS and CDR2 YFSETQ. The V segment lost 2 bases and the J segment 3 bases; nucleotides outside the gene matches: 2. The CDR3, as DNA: TGCGCCAGCAGCTTACGACAGGGCTACGAGCAGTACTTC. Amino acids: CASSLRQGYEQYF.

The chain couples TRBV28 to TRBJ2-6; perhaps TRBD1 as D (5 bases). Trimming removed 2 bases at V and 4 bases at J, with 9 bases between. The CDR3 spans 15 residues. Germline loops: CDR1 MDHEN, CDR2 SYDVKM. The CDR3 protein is CASSLQGSGANVLTF. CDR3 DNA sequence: TGTGCCAGCAGTTTACAGGGATCCGGGGCCAACGTCCTGACTTTC. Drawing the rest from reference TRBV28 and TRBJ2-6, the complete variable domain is DVKVTQSSRYLVKRTGEKVFLECVQDMDHENMFWYRQDPGLGLRLIYFSYDVKMKEKGDIPEGYSVSREKKERFSLILESASTNQTSMYLCASSLQGSGANVLTFGAGSRLTVL.

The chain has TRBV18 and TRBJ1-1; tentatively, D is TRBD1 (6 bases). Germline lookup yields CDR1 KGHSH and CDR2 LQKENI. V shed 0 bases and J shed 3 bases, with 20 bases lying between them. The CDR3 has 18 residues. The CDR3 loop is CASSPPGQPPGMDTEAFF. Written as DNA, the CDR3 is TGTGCCAGCTCACCACCCGGACAGCCCCCGGGGATGGACACTGAAGCTTTCTTT. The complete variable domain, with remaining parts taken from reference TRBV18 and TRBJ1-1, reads NAGVMQNPRHLVRRRGQEARLRCSPMKGHSHVYWYRQLPEEGLKFMVYLQKENIIDESGMPKERFSAEFPKEGPSILRIQQVVRGDSAAYFCASSPPGQPPGMDTEAFFGQGTRLTVV.

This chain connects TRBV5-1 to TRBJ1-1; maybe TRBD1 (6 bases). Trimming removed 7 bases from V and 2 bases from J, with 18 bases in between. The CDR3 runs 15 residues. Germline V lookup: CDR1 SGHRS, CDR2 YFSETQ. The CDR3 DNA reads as TGCGCCAGCCGGTGGGGGAGGGGGTATAACACTGAAGCTTTCTTT. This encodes CASRWGRGYNTEAFF.

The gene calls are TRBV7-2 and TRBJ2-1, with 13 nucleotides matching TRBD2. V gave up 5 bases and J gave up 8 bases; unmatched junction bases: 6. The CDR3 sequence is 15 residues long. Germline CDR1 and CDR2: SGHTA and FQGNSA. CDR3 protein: CASSPTSGGLDEQFF. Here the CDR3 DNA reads TGTGCCAGCAGCCCGACTAGCGGGGGGTTAGATGAGCAGTTCTTC.

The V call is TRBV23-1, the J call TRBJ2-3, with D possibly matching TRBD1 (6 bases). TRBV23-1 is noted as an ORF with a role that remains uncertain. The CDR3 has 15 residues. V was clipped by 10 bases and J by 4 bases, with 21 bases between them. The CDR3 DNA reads TGCGCCACCTCTTTGGGCAGGGGAGTCTCAGATACGCAGTATTTT. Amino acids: CATSLGRGVSDTQYF.

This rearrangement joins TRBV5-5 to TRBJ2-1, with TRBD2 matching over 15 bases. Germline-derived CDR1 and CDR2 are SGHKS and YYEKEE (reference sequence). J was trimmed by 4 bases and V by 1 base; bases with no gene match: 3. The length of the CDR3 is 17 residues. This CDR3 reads CASSLRTSGGDYNEQFF. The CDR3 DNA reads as TGTGCCAGCAGCTTGAGGACTAGCGGGGGGGATTACAATGAGCAGTTCTTC.

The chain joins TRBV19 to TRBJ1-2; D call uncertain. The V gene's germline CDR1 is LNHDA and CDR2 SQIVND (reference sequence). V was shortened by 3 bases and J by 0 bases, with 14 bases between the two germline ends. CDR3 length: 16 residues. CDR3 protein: CASSIEGDRTNYGYTF. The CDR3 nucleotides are TGTGCCAGTAGTATTGAAGGAGATCGCACTAACTATGGCTACACCTTC.

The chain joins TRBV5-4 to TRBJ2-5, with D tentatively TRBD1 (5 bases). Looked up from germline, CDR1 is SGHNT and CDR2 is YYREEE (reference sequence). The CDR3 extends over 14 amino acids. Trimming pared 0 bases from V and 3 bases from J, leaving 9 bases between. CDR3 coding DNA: TGTGCCAGCAGCTTGGGCGGCAGGGAAGAGACCCAGTACTTC. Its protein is CASSLGGREETQYF.

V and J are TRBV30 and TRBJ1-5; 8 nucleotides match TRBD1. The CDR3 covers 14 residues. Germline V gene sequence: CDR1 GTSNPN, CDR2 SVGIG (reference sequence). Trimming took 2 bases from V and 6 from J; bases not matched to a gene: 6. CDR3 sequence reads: CAWSRGQELQPQHF. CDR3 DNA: TGTGCCTGGAGTAGGGGACAGGAGCTTCAGCCCCAGCATTTT.

CDR3 sequence (DNA): TGTGCCAGCAGTGCGGGCGCGGGGGTCGGCGAGCAGTACTTC. Protein sequence: CASSAGAGVGEQYF. V usage is TRBV2 and J usage is TRBJ2-7; TRBD2 matches at 7 bases. The length of the CDR3 is 14 residues. Germline CDR1 SNHLY, CDR2 FYNNEI. The V gene end was trimmed by 4 bases and the J gene end by 6 bases; junction bases not matched to a gene: 9.

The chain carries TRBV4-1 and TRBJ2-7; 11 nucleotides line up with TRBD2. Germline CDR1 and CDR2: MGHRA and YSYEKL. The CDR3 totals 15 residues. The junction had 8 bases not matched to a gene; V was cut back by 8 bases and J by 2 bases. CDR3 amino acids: CASRFGTSGTYEQYF. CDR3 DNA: TGCGCCAGCCGATTCGGGACTAGCGGAACCTACGAGCAGTACTTC.

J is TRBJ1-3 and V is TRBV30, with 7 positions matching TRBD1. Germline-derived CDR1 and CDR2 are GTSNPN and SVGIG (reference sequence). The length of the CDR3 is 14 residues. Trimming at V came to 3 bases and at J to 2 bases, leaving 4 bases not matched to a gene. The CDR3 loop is CAWRGTAAGNTIYF. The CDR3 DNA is TGTGCCTGGAGGGGGACAGCAGCTGGAAACACCATATATTTT.

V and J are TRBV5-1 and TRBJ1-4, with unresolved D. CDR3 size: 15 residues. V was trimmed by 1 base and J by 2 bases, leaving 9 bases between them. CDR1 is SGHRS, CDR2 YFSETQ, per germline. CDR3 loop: CASSLMSVTNEKLFF. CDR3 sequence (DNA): TGCGCCAGCAGCTTGATGTCTGTTACTAATGAAAAACTGTTTTTT.

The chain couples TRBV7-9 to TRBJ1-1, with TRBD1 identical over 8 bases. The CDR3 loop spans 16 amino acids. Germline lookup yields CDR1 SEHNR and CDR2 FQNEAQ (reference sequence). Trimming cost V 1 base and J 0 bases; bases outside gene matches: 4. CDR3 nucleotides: TGTGCCAGCAGCTTAGAAAGGACAGGGATGAACACTGAAGCTTTCTTT. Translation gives CASSLERTGMNTEAFF.